These 19 T cell receptor beta chains share one sample of origin, sequenced in a study of T cell repertoires in cytomegalovirus infection. A single record per CDR3 protein comes from TCRdb applying MiXCR to the reads. The table has around 740,000 distinct CDR3 sequences, 35% to 40% seen once. Material: PBMCs. These receptors originate from a human donor in good health (CMV status not recorded). Some clones in this sample may be carry-over from other donors' samples.

This clonotype was seen only a few times. The rearrangement links TRBV15 to TRBJ2-7; 10 bases agree with TRBD1. The trim removed 0 bases at V and 2 bases at J, leaving 10 bases unmatched. The CDR3 loop spans 18 amino acids. Germline CDR1 is LNHNV and CDR2 is YYDKDF (reference sequence). The CDR3 sequence is CATSRDRRGQGSTYEQYF. CDR3 in DNA: TGTGCCACCAGCAGAGATCGAAGGGGACAGGGGTCGACCTACGAGCAGTACTTC.

The table lists this clonotype with many counts. This chain joins TRBV7-2 and TRBJ1-2; D is possibly TRBD1 (6 bases). The CDR3 covers 14 residues. Trimming took off 5 bases at V and 3 bases at J, with 13 bases between the two ends. Germline CDR1 and CDR2: SGHTA and FQGNSA. CDR3 sequence: CASSRTGKDYGYTF. CDR3 DNA sequence: TGTGCCAGCAGCCGAACAGGGAAAGACTATGGCTACACCTTC.

The chain couples TRBV4-1 to TRBJ2-1; no definite D call. CDR1 is MGHRA and CDR2 is YSYEKL in the germline V gene. Trimming took off 2 bases at V and 7 bases at J, with 18 bases between the two ends. The CDR3 covers 16 residues. The CDR3 loop reads CASSQQLSEAYNEQFF. CDR3 nucleotide sequence: TGCGCCAGCAGCCAACAGCTATCAGAAGCGTATAATGAGCAGTTCTTC.

J is TRBJ2-4 and V is TRBV12-3 or TRBV12-4; D gene uncertain. Trimming took off 4 bases at V and 4 bases at J, with 14 bases between the two ends. The CDR3 runs 15 residues. The CDR3 DNA reads as TGTGCCAGCAGTTGTTCACGAGACGGGAAAAACATTCAGTACTTC. Its translation: CASSCSRDGKNIQYF.

This clonotype was counted once. V gene TRBV12-3 or TRBV12-4 combines with J gene TRBJ2-5; 7 bases are shared with TRBD2. V was clipped by 5 bases and J by 5 bases; unmatched bases: 26. The CDR3 covers 20 residues. CDR3 region: CASSPAGNAAGDFVLETQYF. In DNA, the CDR3 is TGTGCCAGCAGTCCAGCAGGGAACGCTGCGGGAGACTTTGTTTTGGAGACCCAGTACTTC.

This clonotype has a handful of counts. The genes are TRBV19 and TRBJ2-7; possibly TRBD1 or TRBD2 for D (5 bases each). V lost 3 bases and J 2 bases, leaving 14 bases between the germline ends. The germline V gene encodes CDR1 LNHDA and CDR2 SQIVND (reference sequence). The CDR3 runs to 15 residues. The CDR3 is CASSIAEDITYEQYF. Here the CDR3 DNA reads TGTGCCAGTAGTATCGCGGAGGACATAACCTACGAGCAGTACTTC.

A note on this clonotype: A read error may produce the germline difference seen at one junction end. In DNA, the CDR3 is TGCTCCAGCAGCCAAACAGGGTTTGGCTACACCTTC. Translating gives CSSSQTGFGYTF. This chain links TRBV4-1 with TRBJ1-2, with TRBD1 as a possible D gene (6 bases). The germline CDR1 and CDR2 sequences are MGHRA and YSYEKL. This CDR3 is built from 12 residues.

This sequence joins TRBV4-2 and TRBJ1-3; no clear D. V was cut by 7 bases and J by 4 bases, with 8 bases left in between. Germline V gene data show CDR1 as LGHNA and CDR2 as YNFKEQ. CDR3 length equals 12 residues. This chain's CDR3 is CASNNPGNTIYF. The DNA of the CDR3 is TGTGCCAGCAATAATCCGGGAAACACCATATATTTT.

This clonotype was counted between two and nine times. This chain joins TRBV7-2 and TRBJ2-2; a possible D gene is TRBD1 (6 bases). The CDR3 runs to 13 residues. V was cut by 7 bases and J by 4 bases, with 10 bases left in between. Germline assignment: CDR1 SGHTA and CDR2 FQGNSA. CDR3 DNA: TGTGCCAGCACCCGAGGGGGCACCGGGGAGCTGTTTTTT. Its protein product is CASTRGGTGELFF.

The chain uses TRBV28 and TRBJ2-5; the D gene is possibly TRBD2 (5 bases). Trimming stripped 8 bases from V and 5 bases from J, with 15 bases between. There are 13 residues in the CDR3. CDR1 and CDR2 (germline): MDHEN, SYDVKM. Written as DNA, the CDR3 is TGTGCCAGCCTGGACCGGGATACGGAGACCCAGTACTTC. It yields the protein CASLDRDTETQYF. Supplemented by reference TRBV28 and TRBJ2-5, the full variable domain reads DVKVTQSSRYLVKRTGEKVFLECVQDMDHENMFWYRQDPGLGLRLIYFSYDVKMKEKGDIPEGYSVSREKKERFSLILESASTNQTSMYLCASLDRDTETQYFGPGTRLLVL.

CDR3 in DNA: TGCGCCAGCAAGCTTGCAATGGGGAACGAGCAGTACTTC. The encoded protein is CASKLAMGNEQYF. This sequence joins TRBV5-1 and TRBJ2-7, with D uncertain. CDR1 is SGHRS and CDR2 is YFSETQ in the germline V gene. Trimming cost V 6 bases and J 5 bases, with 15 bases left between them. The CDR3 contains 13 residues.

The rearrangement uses TRBV24-1 and TRBJ2-3, with TRBD2 as a possible D gene (6 bases). Germline CDR1 reads KGHDR; CDR2 reads SFDVKD. Trimming took off 1 base at V and 0 bases at J, with 7 bases between the two ends. This CDR3 comprises 15 residues. CDR3: CATSDFGGSTDTQYF. In DNA, the CDR3 is TGTGCCACCAGTGATTTCGGGGGAAGCACAGATACGCAGTATTTT.

This clonotype was seen a single time. The genes are TRBV6-6 and TRBJ2-7, with D hard to call. Trimming pared 6 bases from V and 4 bases from J, leaving 7 bases between. The CDR3 has 11 amino acids. Germline CDR1 is MNHNY and CDR2 is SVGAGI (reference sequence). For the CDR3, the DNA is TGTGCCAGCAGGGGTATTTACGAGCAGTACTTC. Protein product: CASRGIYEQYF.

This chain connects TRBV27 to TRBJ2-3; 7 bases align to TRBD1. This CDR3 is built from 17 residues. V shed 2 bases and J 2 bases; nucleotides not matched to a gene: 10. Germline-derived CDR1 and CDR2 are MNHEY and SMNVEV (reference sequence). In DNA, the CDR3 is TGTGCCAGCAGTTTAATTGCTTCAGGGGGTTCCACAGATACGCAGTATTTT. It codes for CASSLIASGGSTDTQYF.

This chain joins TRBV7-2 and TRBJ2-7, with TRBD1 matching over 8 bases. The trim removed 5 bases at V and 3 bases at J, leaving 12 bases unmatched. The CDR3 has 16 residues. The V gene's germline CDR1 is SGHTA and CDR2 FQGNSA. The CDR3 protein is CASSASSGTGYYEQYF. In nucleotides, the CDR3 is TGTGCCAGCAGCGCTTCGTCCGGGACAGGTTACTACGAGCAGTACTTC.

The DNA of the CDR3 is TGTGCCAGTAGTATGCGACCTGGGATGCTCAATGAGCAGTTCTTC. It encodes CASSMRPGMLNEQFF. The rearrangement links TRBV19 to TRBJ2-1, with D hard to call. Trimming left V 3 bases short and J 6 bases short, with 15 bases between. The CDR3 consists of 15 residues. Germline values: CDR1 LNHDA, CDR2 SQIVND (reference sequence).

This clonotype turned up a few times. The chain carries TRBV7-2 and TRBJ1-1; D remains ambiguous. The V and J ends lost 1 base and 1 base respectively, with 7 bases between them. The CDR3 has 14 amino acids. Germline V gives CDR1 SGHTA, CDR2 FQGNSA. CDR3 in DNA: TGTGCCAGCAGCTTAGAGTTCCAGAACACTGAAGCTTTCTTT. The encoded protein is CASSLEFQNTEAFF.

This clonotype turned up a few times. The chain couples TRBV5-8 to TRBJ1-1, with D unresolved. The germline V and J ends were trimmed by 0 bases and 11 bases, with 8 bases remaining between them. The CDR3 spans 11 residues. Germline V lookup: CDR1 SGHTS, CDR2 YDEGEE. Here the CDR3 reads CASSLAGNAFF. CDR3 DNA: TGTGCCAGCAGCTTGGCTGGGAACGCTTTCTTT.

V is TRBV29-1 and J is TRBJ2-1; D possibly corresponds to TRBD1 (6 bases). The CDR3 consists of 10 residues. V was trimmed by 3 bases and J by 10 bases, leaving 7 bases between them. In germline, CDR1 is SQVTM, CDR2 ANQGSEA. This chain's CDR3 is CSVDDREQFF. The CDR3 region has the DNA TGCAGCGTTGATGACAGGGAGCAGTTCTTC.